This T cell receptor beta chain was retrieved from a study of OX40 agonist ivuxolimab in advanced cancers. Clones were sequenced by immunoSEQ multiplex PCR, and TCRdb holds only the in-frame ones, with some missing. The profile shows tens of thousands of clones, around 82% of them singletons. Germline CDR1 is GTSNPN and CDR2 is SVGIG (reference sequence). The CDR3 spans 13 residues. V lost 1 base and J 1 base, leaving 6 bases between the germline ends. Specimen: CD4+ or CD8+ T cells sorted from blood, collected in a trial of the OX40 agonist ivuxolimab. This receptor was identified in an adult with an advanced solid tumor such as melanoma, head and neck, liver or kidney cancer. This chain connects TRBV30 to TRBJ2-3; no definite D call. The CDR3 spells CAWSGPGTDTQYF. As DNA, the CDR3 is TGTGCCTGGAGTGGTCCGGGCACAGATACGCAGTATTTT.